This T cell receptor beta chain was recovered during a study of cytomegalovirus exposure and HLA in healthy donors. The PCR had 60 Vbeta and 13 Jbeta primers. Using immunoSEQ multiplex PCR, the repertoire was profiled, and TCRdb retains in-frame clones only, with some absent. The sample has about 25,000 clones, roughly 70% seen once. Comment on this clone: Its antigen remains unidentified.

Overall study findings and caveats: Many donors shared some public TCRs, even though most TCR sequences were rare.

Germline loops: CDR1 SGHRS, CDR2 YFSETQ. V lost 6 bases to trimming and J lost 2 bases, with 12 bases between them. The CDR3 has 13 amino acids. This chain connects TRBV5-1 to TRBJ2-7; D gene unclear. Sequencing was performed on PBMCs. The source is a woman aged 50 to 60 in good health and CMV-seronegative. DNA for the CDR3: TGCGCCAGCAAGACGGAGCCCGCCTACGAGCAGTACTTC. Its translation: CASKTEPAYEQYF.